The next 25 T cell receptor beta chains were all read from a single sample in a study of blood T cells in healthy people across ages (dated by TCRdb to 2015 to 2017). The library was built by means of 5' RACE. TCRdb names Illumina HiSeq 2500 as the instrument used. The second PCR ran for roughly 7 to 12 cycles and used a J-beta primer mix along with a sample-barcoded 5' primer. TCRdb redid the processing of the public reads, applying fastp at Q25 and MiXCR, and retained in-frame beta chains. Rows matching on CDR3 protein sequence are summarized as one entry with the most common DNA and genes. The sample table shows about 1.8 million distinct CDR3 sequences, and roughly 49% are seen once. The ten largest account for over 2% of the sample. The specimen was blood. The receptors come from a woman in her 40s in good health.

The chain links TRBV20-1 to TRBJ1-2; D may be TRBD1 (6 bases). Between the trimmed V and J ends, which lost 3 bases and 8 bases, there was a span of 13 bases. The CDR3 contains 12 residues. The germline gives CDR1 DFQATT, CDR2 SNEGSKA (reference sequence). The chain's CDR3 is CSASKDSIGYTF. In DNA, the CDR3 is TGCAGTGCTAGTAAGGACAGCATCGGCTACACCTTC.

This clonotype was found many times. The J gene is TRBJ2-7, the V gene TRBV12-3 or TRBV12-4, with 11 bases lining up with TRBD2. The CDR3 totals 17 residues. The V and J ends lost 2 bases and 0 bases, in that order; junction bases with no gene match: 6. The CDR3 DNA reads as TGTGCCAGCAGTTTACTAGCGGGGGGACAGTTCTCCTACGAGCAGTACTTC. Amino acids: CASSLLAGGQFSYEQYF.

The table lists this clonotype with a few counts. V and J are TRBV7-2 and TRBJ2-6; D may correspond to TRBD1 or TRBD2 (6 bases each). V shed 5 bases and J shed 4 bases, with 12 bases lying between them. There are 15 residues in the CDR3. Per germline, CDR1 SGHTA and CDR2 FQGNSA. CDR3 sequence reads: CASSPRGVGANVLTF. DNA of the CDR3: TGTGCCAGCAGCCCGAGGGGGGTCGGGGCCAACGTCCTGACTTTC.

V is TRBV20-1 and J is TRBJ2-5, with 10 bases identical to TRBD1. Germline V gene data show CDR1 as DFQATT and CDR2 as SNEGSKA (reference sequence). CDR3 length: 18 amino acids. Trimming cost V 5 bases and J 4 bases; bases outside gene matches: 19. CDR3 protein: CSAPQYVSGQGFIETQYF. The DNA of the CDR3 is TGCAGTGCTCCCCAGTATGTTTCGGGACAGGGGTTTATAGAGACCCAGTACTTC.

This clonotype has more than one count but fewer than ten. The genes are TRBV25-1 and TRBJ2-7; the match to TRBD1 covers 8 bases. The CDR3 is 14 residues long. J gave up 3 bases and V 4 bases, and 5 bases lay outside the gene matches. Germline V lookup: CDR1 MGHDK, CDR2 SYGVNS. The CDR3 bases are TGTGCCAGCAGTGTCGGGACAGGCCACTACGAGCAGTACTTC. The encoded protein is CASSVGTGHYEQYF.

J is TRBJ2-3 and V is TRBV28; TRBD1 might be the D (6 bases). Germline assignment: CDR1 MDHEN and CDR2 SYDVKM. This CDR3 region has 13 residues. Trimming cost V 6 bases and J 5 bases, with 12 bases left between them. Here the CDR3 DNA reads TGTGCCAGCAGGACCCCAGGGGTAGATACGCAGTATTTT. This translates into CASRTPGVDTQYF. The full variable domain, rest sourced from reference TRBV28 and TRBJ2-3, is DVKVTQSSRYLVKRTGEKVFLECVQDMDHENMFWYRQDPGLGLRLIYFSYDVKMKEKGDIPEGYSVSREKKERFSLILESASTNQTSMYLCASRTPGVDTQYFGPGTRLTVL.

The table lists this clonotype with a few counts. The gene calls are TRBV19 and TRBJ2-3; 8 positions match TRBD2. The germline V gene encodes CDR1 LNHDA and CDR2 SQIVND (reference sequence). The CDR3 length is 13 residues. V lost 4 bases and J lost 14; bases outside the gene matches: 11. The CDR3 spells CASSTGGIHGMYF. CDR3 nucleotide sequence: TGTGCCAGTAGTACGGGGGGGATTCACGGGATGTATTTT.

This chain joins TRBV20-1 and TRBJ2-1; D unclear. The germline V gene has CDR1 DFQATT and CDR2 SNEGSKA (reference sequence). The germline V and J ends were trimmed by 2 bases and 4 bases, with 9 bases remaining between them. The CDR3 runs to 13 residues. CDR3 in amino acids: CSARKDHYNEQFF. In DNA, the CDR3 is TGCAGTGCTAGAAAGGACCATTACAATGAGCAGTTCTTC.

This clonotype has only a few counts. The chain is built from TRBV6-5 and TRBJ1-2; D gene unclear. The CDR3 covers 13 residues. Germline values: CDR1 MNHEY, CDR2 SVGAGI. The V end lost 6 bases, the J end lost 0 bases, and 8 bases lay between the germline ends. CDR3 DNA sequence: TGTGCCAGCAGAACAACGACTAACTATGGCTACACCTTC. Residues: CASRTTTNYGYTF.

This clonotype showed up just once. The gene calls are TRBV7-8 and TRBJ2-3; 7 bases are a match to TRBD2. V trimming: 1 base; J trimming: 3 bases; junction bases outside the gene matches: 7. Germline assignment: CDR1 SGHVS and CDR2 FQNEAQ. The CDR3 consists of 16 residues. In DNA, the CDR3 is TGTGCCAGCAGCTTAGTGTTAGGCGGGGGAACAGATACGCAGTATTTT. This codes for CASSLVLGGGTDTQYF.

In its sample, this clonotype was seen a few times. The chain joins TRBV7-3 to TRBJ1-2, with D possibly TRBD1 on 6 matching bases. V lost 5 bases and J 7 bases, leaving 23 bases between the germline ends. Germline V lookup: CDR1 SGHTA, CDR2 FQGTGA. The CDR3 is made up of 16 amino acids. The CDR3 spells CASSLAGVARLGGYTF. The CDR3, as DNA: TGTGCCAGCAGCCTTGCAGGGGTTGCGAGGTTGGGTGGCTACACCTTC. Combining the CDR3 with reference TRBV7-3 and TRBJ1-2 gives the whole variable domain GAGVSQTPSNKVTEKGKYVELRCDPISGHTALYWYRQSLGQGPEFLIYFQGTGAADDSGLPNDRFFAVRPEGSVSTLKIQRTERGDSAVYLCASSLAGVARLGGYTFGSGTRLTVV.

The chain uses TRBV20-1 and TRBJ2-7; perhaps TRBD2 as D (5 bases). The CDR3 contains 13 residues. Trimming removed 3 bases from V and 0 bases from J, with 9 bases in between. CDR1 is DFQATT, CDR2 SNEGSKA, per germline (reference sequence). This CDR3 reads CSASEGSSYEQYF. As DNA, the CDR3 is TGCAGTGCTAGTGAGGGAAGCTCCTACGAGCAGTACTTC.

The V gene is TRBV4-1, the J gene TRBJ2-5; 7 bases are a match to TRBD1. This CDR3 spans 17 amino acids. V lost 0 bases and J lost 5; bases outside the gene matches: 12. CDR1 and CDR2 (germline): MGHRA, YSYEKL. The DNA of the CDR3 is TGCGCCAGCAGCCAAGATCGGCAGAGGGGGCGTTGGGAGACCCAGTACTTC. This encodes CASSQDRQRGRWETQYF.

This clonotype was recorded a few times. The chain joins TRBV19 to TRBJ2-1; 9 bases are shared with TRBD1. Germline CDR1 reads LNHDA; CDR2 reads SQIVND (reference sequence). J gave up 4 bases and V 3 bases, and 7 bases lay outside the gene matches. The length of the CDR3 is 16 residues. The CDR3 sequence is CASSMAWGQGYNEQFF. CDR3 DNA: TGTGCCAGTAGTATGGCCTGGGGACAGGGTTACAATGAGCAGTTCTTC. Full variable domain (missing parts from reference TRBV19 and TRBJ2-1): DGGITQSPKYLFRKEGQNVTLSCEQNLNHDAMYWYRQDPGQGLRLIYYSQIVNDFQKGDIAEGYSVSREKKESFPLTVTSAQKNPTAFYLCASSMAWGQGYNEQFFGPGTRLTVL.

The genes are TRBV18 and TRBJ1-1; D is uncertain. In germline, CDR1 is KGHSH, CDR2 LQKENI. The CDR3 totals 14 residues. V was cut by 3 bases and J by 5 bases, with 13 bases left in between. DNA for the CDR3: TGTGCCAGCTCACCGGATTGGGGTTGGACTGAAGCTTTCTTT. Residues: CASSPDWGWTEAFF.

The chain joins TRBV6-2 or TRBV6-3 to TRBJ1-5; possible D gene TRBD1, 5 bases. This CDR3 spans 18 amino acids. Germline CDR1 and CDR2: MNHEY and SVGEGT. The ends were cut back, 2 bases at V and 0 bases at J, with 17 bases in the middle. CDR3 amino acids: CASSYGRDGALSNQPQHF. The CDR3 nucleotides read TGTGCCAGCAGTTACGGTCGTGATGGGGCGCTTAGCAATCAGCCCCAGCATTTT.

The chain is built from TRBV29-1 and TRBJ2-3; D call uncertain. V lost 7 bases and J lost 0, with 14 bases in between. The CDR3 runs to 14 residues. From germline, CDR1 is SQVTM and CDR2 ANQGSEA. The CDR3: CSGRPMYSTDTQYF. The DNA of the CDR3 is TGCAGCGGGCGGCCCATGTATAGCACAGATACGCAGTATTTT.

This clonotype turned up a few times. The chain employs TRBV5-1 and TRBJ2-3; unclear D gene. Germline CDR1 reads SGHRS; CDR2 reads YFSETQ. Trimming removed 4 bases at V and 4 bases at J, with 10 bases between. The CDR3 has 13 residues. The DNA for the CDR3 is TGCGCCAGCAGCGCAGGCGGCCCAGATACGCAGTATTTT. Translation gives CASSAGGPDTQYF.

The gene calls are TRBV6-1 and TRBJ1-2; D unresolved. The CDR3 totals 16 residues. The germline CDR1 and CDR2 sequences are MNHNS and SASEGT. The V end was cut by 2 bases, the J end by 4 bases, with 17 bases between. The CDR3 protein is CASSEKSTVLSYGYTF. CDR3 DNA sequence: TGTGCCAGCAGTGAAAAATCGACGGTGCTCTCCTATGGCTACACCTTC.

This clonotype was observed a few times. The V gene is TRBV6-6, the J gene TRBJ2-7, with D unclear. Germline CDR1 is MNHNY and CDR2 is SVGAGI (reference sequence). Trimming left V 4 bases short and J 4 bases short, with 8 bases between. This CDR3 is built from 12 residues. Here the CDR3 DNA reads TGTGCCAGCAGTTTCAGTCTGTACGAGCAGTACTTC. It encodes CASSFSLYEQYF.

This chain links TRBV7-2 with TRBJ1-4; the D is unclear. CDR1 is SGHTA, CDR2 FQGNSA, per germline. Trimming pared 3 bases from V and 10 bases from J, leaving 18 bases between. This CDR3 is built from 15 residues. The CDR3 region has the DNA TGTGCCAGCAGCTTCGGTCAGCCGGGAATGGGAAAACTGTTTTTT. This encodes CASSFGQPGMGKLFF.

The rearrangement links TRBV7-3 to TRBJ1-1; a weak D match, TRBD1 (5 bases). The germline V and J ends were trimmed by 4 bases and 6 bases, with 15 bases remaining between them. This CDR3 is built from 14 residues. The germline V gene has CDR1 SGHTA and CDR2 FQGTGA. The CDR3 spells CASSSQGANAEAFF. CDR3 bases: TGTGCCAGCAGCTCCCAAGGGGCCAACGCTGAAGCTTTCTTT.

The rearrangement joins TRBV27 to TRBJ2-5; D remains unclear. Judging by the DNA end, TRBJ2-7 fits better; the J call may be wrong. Germline V gene sequence: CDR1 MNHEY, CDR2 SMNVEV (reference sequence). The CDR3 loop spans 14 amino acids. The CDR3 loop reads CASSFGRPVDEQYF. The CDR3 DNA sequence: TGTGCCAGCAGTTTCGGCCGGCCCGTGGACGAGCAGTACTTC.

This clonotype has a handful of counts. This chain joins TRBV7-3 and TRBJ1-2; no firm D call. From germline, CDR1 is SGHTA and CDR2 FQGTGA. V was clipped by 5 bases and J by 8 bases, with 18 bases between them. The CDR3 is made up of 14 amino acids. CDR3 nucleotides: TGTGCCAGCAGCACGACGGACGGCCTAGGGGGCTACACCTTC. Its protein is CASSTTDGLGGYTF.

This clonotype has a handful of counts. The chain uses TRBV25-1 and TRBJ2-6, with D possibly TRBD2 on 6 matching bases. V lost 4 bases to trimming and J lost 1 base, with 14 bases between them. Germline V gene sequence: CDR1 MGHDK, CDR2 SYGVNS. This CDR3 has 17 amino acids. CDR3 in DNA: TGTGCCAGCAGTGGGGCCGCAGGGAGGTCTGGGGCCAACGTCCTGACTTTC. This codes for CASSGAAGRSGANVLTF.